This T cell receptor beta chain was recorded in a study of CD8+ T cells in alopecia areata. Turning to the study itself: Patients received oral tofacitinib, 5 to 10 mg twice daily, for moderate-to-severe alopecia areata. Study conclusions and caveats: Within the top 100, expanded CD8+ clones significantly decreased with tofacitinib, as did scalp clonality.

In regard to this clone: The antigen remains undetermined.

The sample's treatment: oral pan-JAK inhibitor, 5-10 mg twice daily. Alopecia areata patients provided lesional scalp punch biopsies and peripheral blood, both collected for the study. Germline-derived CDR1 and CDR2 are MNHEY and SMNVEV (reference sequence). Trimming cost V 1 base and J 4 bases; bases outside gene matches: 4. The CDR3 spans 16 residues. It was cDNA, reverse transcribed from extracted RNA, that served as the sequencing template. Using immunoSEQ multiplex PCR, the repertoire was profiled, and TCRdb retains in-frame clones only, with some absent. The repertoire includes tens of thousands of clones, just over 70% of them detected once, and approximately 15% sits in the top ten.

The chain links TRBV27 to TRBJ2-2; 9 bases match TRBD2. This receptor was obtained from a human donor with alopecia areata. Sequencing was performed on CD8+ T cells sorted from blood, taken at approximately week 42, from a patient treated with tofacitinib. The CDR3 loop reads CASSLLVTSGTGELFF. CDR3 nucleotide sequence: TGTGCCAGCAGTTTATTAGTGACTAGCGGCACCGGGGAGCTGTTTTTT.